One sample yielded the 25 T cell receptor beta chains listed below, sequenced in a study of blood T cell repertoires in COVID-19. The table came from immunoSEQ multiplex PCR; TCRdb's copy has only in-frame clones and leaves some out. This table holds 200,000 or so clones, around 86% found once. Material: peripheral blood. All receptors derive from a man in his 60s with acute or convalescent COVID-19.

V gene TRBV2 combines with J gene TRBJ2-5; 7 nucleotides agree with TRBD1. Germline CDR1 reads SNHLY; CDR2 reads FYNNEI. Trimming took 6 bases from V and 2 from J; bases not matched to a gene: 9. The CDR3 loop spans 15 amino acids. CDR3 bases: TGTGCCAGCAGAGAAACAGGGGTGGGGCAAGAGACCCAGTACTTC. Translated: CASRETGVGQETQYF.

This clone was seen a handful of times. The rearrangement uses TRBV5-7 and TRBJ2-1; D possibly corresponds to TRBD2 (5 bases). TRBV5-7 is an ORF, with its function uncertain. This CDR3 contains 12 residues. The ends were cut back, 6 bases at V and 4 bases at J, with 8 bases in the middle. The CDR3 reads CASTRRYNEQFF. CDR3 DNA sequence: TGTGCCAGCACCCGGAGGTACAATGAGCAGTTCTTC.

This chain links TRBV5-1 with TRBJ2-1; tentative D call: TRBD2 (5 bases). V lost 4 bases and J lost 0, with 17 bases in between. The CDR3 consists of 17 residues. The germline V gene has CDR1 SGHRS and CDR2 YFSETQ. CDR3 loop: CASSPPLLANSYNEQFF. The CDR3 nucleotides read TGCGCCAGCAGCCCACCCCTCCTAGCTAACTCCTACAATGAGCAGTTCTTC.

This chain links TRBV5-1 with TRBJ2-3; possibly TRBD1 for D (6 bases). This CDR3 has 15 residues. Between the trimmed V and J ends, which lost 4 bases and 2 bases, there was a span of 14 bases. Per the germline V gene, CDR1 is SGHRS and CDR2 is YFSETQ. The CDR3 reads CASSPTGLLTDTQYF. The CDR3 nucleotides read TGCGCCAGCAGCCCGACAGGACTCCTCACAGATACGCAGTATTTT.

The chain couples TRBV7-2 to TRBJ2-1; TRBD2 matches at 16 bases. CDR1 is SGHTA and CDR2 is FQGNSA in the germline V gene. The CDR3 loop spans 18 amino acids. Unmatched junction bases numbered 10, after V lost 5 bases and J lost 6 bases. This chain's CDR3 is CASSQPGLAGGLGNEQFF. The CDR3 DNA sequence: TGTGCCAGCAGCCAACCGGGACTAGCGGGGGGGCTCGGCAATGAGCAGTTCTTC.

In this sample, this clone turned up once. This chain uses TRBV5-4 with TRBJ1-6; D may be TRBD1 (6 bases). This CDR3 is 15 amino acids long. V was pared by 4 bases and J by 3 bases, with 11 bases between. Germline V CDR1 and CDR2: SGHNT, YYREEE (reference sequence). CDR3: CASSGGQLYNSPLHF. Here the CDR3 DNA reads TGTGCCAGCAGCGGAGGACAGCTCTATAATTCACCCCTCCACTTT.

For this clone: Other DNA sequences within the sample encode an identical CDR3. The chain uses TRBV9 and TRBJ2-3; unclear D gene. This CDR3 is built from 14 residues. Germline loops: CDR1 SGDLS, CDR2 YYNGEE. V dropped 0 bases and J dropped 3 bases, with 8 bases sitting between them. CDR3 nucleotides: TGTGCCAGCAGCGTAGATGGCTCAACAGATACGCAGTATTTT. Encoded protein: CASSVDGSTDTQYF.

This clone was picked up a small number of times. V gene TRBV24-1 combines with J gene TRBJ1-5, with D possibly being TRBD1 (6 bases). Trimming pared 4 bases from V and 0 bases from J, leaving 21 bases between. Germline V gene sequence: CDR1 KGHDR, CDR2 SFDVKD. The CDR3 runs 19 residues. The CDR3 nucleotides are TGTGCCACCAGTGACCAAGCCATACAGGGTCCGTATAGCAATCAGCCCCAGCATTTT. Encoded protein: CATSDQAIQGPYSNQPQHF.

V usage is TRBV6-1 and J usage is TRBJ2-5; 7 bases line up with TRBD1. Germline V gene lookup returns CDR1 MNHNS and CDR2 SASEGT. The CDR3 sequence is 19 residues long. J gave up 0 bases and V 0 bases, and 13 bases lay outside the gene matches. CDR3: CASSEAHFHRGRDQETQYF. As DNA, the CDR3 is TGTGCCAGCAGTGAAGCTCATTTCCACAGGGGAAGGGACCAAGAGACCCAGTACTTC.

The V gene is TRBV7-3, the J gene TRBJ2-5, with 8 bases fitting TRBD1. CDR3 length equals 13 residues. Germline-derived CDR1 and CDR2 are SGHTA and FQGTGA. Trimming cost V 4 bases and J 4 bases; bases outside gene matches: 2. The CDR3 coding sequence is TGTGCCAGCAGCTCAGGGGGCGGAGAGACCCAGTACTTC. This gives the protein CASSSGGGETQYF. Combining the CDR3 with reference TRBV7-3 and TRBJ2-5 gives the whole variable domain GAGVSQTPSNKVTEKGKYVELRCDPISGHTALYWYRQSLGQGPEFLIYFQGTGAADDSGLPNDRFFAVRPEGSVSTLKIQRTERGDSAVYLCASSSGGGETQYFGPGTRLLVL.

This clone came up a few times. CDR3 bases: TGTGCCAGCAGCCTATGGGACAGCCCTAACTATGGCTACACCTTC. Translation gives CASSLWDSPNYGYTF. The rearrangement uses TRBV9 and TRBJ1-2, with 7 bases that match TRBD1. Looked up from germline, CDR1 is SGDLS and CDR2 is YYNGEE. Trimming took 4 bases from V and 0 from J; bases not matched to a gene: 6. The CDR3 consists of 15 residues.

The chain links TRBV6-6 to TRBJ1-6, with D possibly matching TRBD1 (5 bases). Trimming took 2 bases from V and 9 from J, leaving 11 bases between them. Germline V gene data show CDR1 as MNHNY and CDR2 as SVGAGI (reference sequence). This CDR3 spans 14 amino acids. As DNA, the CDR3 is TGTGCCAGCAGTTACAACGGGGGGACTTCACCCCTCCACTTT. This codes for CASSYNGGTSPLHF.

The chain employs TRBV24-1 and TRBJ2-3; D is undetermined. V lost 7 bases to trimming and J lost 0 bases, with 10 bases between them. The CDR3 loop spans 14 amino acids. The germline CDR1 and CDR2 sequences are KGHDR and SFDVKD. CDR3 region: CATSDTSSTDTQYF. The CDR3 nucleotides are TGTGCCACCAGCGACACGTCTAGCACAGATACGCAGTATTTT.

This clone was seen more than once but under ten times. The chain joins TRBV6-4 to TRBJ2-3; 7 bases fit TRBD1. This CDR3 spans 14 amino acids. The V gene's germline CDR1 is MRHNA and CDR2 SNTAGT. The ends lost 4 bases at V and 1 base at J; junction bases unmatched: 2. The chain's CDR3 is CASSGQGGTDTQYF. The CDR3 DNA reads as TGTGCCAGCAGTGGACAGGGTGGCACAGATACGCAGTATTTT.

The gene calls are TRBV5-6 and TRBJ1-4; D is unclear. Deletions cut 2 bases from V and 8 bases from J, with 16 bases between. In germline, CDR1 is SGHDT, CDR2 YYEEEE. The CDR3 has 15 residues. The CDR3: CASSFEGRGVEKLFF. CDR3 sequence (DNA): TGTGCCAGCAGCTTCGAGGGCCGGGGAGTAGAAAAACTGTTTTTT.

This chain joins TRBV6-5 and TRBJ1-2; D is ambiguous. In germline, CDR1 is MNHEY, CDR2 SVGAGI. The length of the CDR3 is 14 residues. The germline V and J ends were trimmed by 6 bases and 4 bases, with 15 bases remaining between them. CDR3 sequence reads: CASRFNREGYGYTF. CDR3 DNA: TGTGCCAGCAGATTTAATCGGGAGGGCTATGGCTACACCTTC.

This rearrangement joins TRBV25-1 to TRBJ2-6, with a weak D call TRBD1 (6 bases). Germline values: CDR1 MGHDK, CDR2 SYGVNS. CDR3 size: 18 residues. Trimming took off 3 bases at V and 0 bases at J, with 15 bases between the two ends. The CDR3 protein is CASSDAGTQGSGANVLTF. The CDR3 bases are TGTGCCAGCAGTGACGCCGGGACACAAGGCTCTGGGGCCAACGTCCTGACTTTC.

The rearrangement links TRBV7-3 to TRBJ2-1, with 9 bases identical to TRBD1. This CDR3 contains 13 residues. The J segment lost 9 bases and the V segment lost 5 bases, leaving 5 bases of the junction unmatched. Germline values: CDR1 SGHTA, CDR2 FQGTGA. This CDR3 is CASSPTGQGEQFF. CDR3 sequence (DNA): TGTGCCAGCAGCCCAACGGGACAGGGTGAGCAGTTCTTC. The entire variable domain, with the rest obtained from reference TRBV7-3 and TRBJ2-1, is as follows: GAGVSQTPSNKVTEKGKYVELRCDPISGHTALYWYRQSLGQGPEFLIYFQGTGAADDSGLPNDRFFAVRPEGSVSTLKIQRTERGDSAVYLCASSPTGQGEQFFGPGTRLTVL.

The chain is built from TRBV7-6 and TRBJ1-5; 7 nucleotides agree with TRBD1. Trimming at V came to 4 bases and at J to 4 bases, leaving 7 bases not matched to a gene. The CDR3 covers 15 residues. Germline V gene data show CDR1 as SGHVS and CDR2 as FNYEAQ. CDR3 loop: CASSSGQVGNQPQHF. Here the CDR3 DNA reads TGTGCCAGCAGCTCAGGACAGGTCGGTAATCAGCCCCAGCATTTT.

The chain uses TRBV9 and TRBJ2-5, with 7 nucleotides matching TRBD1. The length of the CDR3 is 15 residues. V lost 3 bases to trimming and J lost 5 bases; unmatched junction nucleotides: 10. From germline, CDR1 is SGDLS and CDR2 YYNGEE. Written as DNA, the CDR3 is TGTGCCAGCAGCGGTCGCAGTACGACAGGGGAGACCCAGTACTTC. This gives the protein CASSGRSTTGETQYF.

The chain couples TRBV5-1 to TRBJ2-7; 10 bases agree with TRBD1. V trimming: 3 bases; J trimming: 2 bases; junction bases outside the gene matches: 11. This CDR3 is 17 amino acids long. Germline V gene lookup returns CDR1 SGHRS and CDR2 YFSETQ. The CDR3 loop reads CASSSTGGLSPTYEQYF. The CDR3 DNA follows: TGCGCCAGCAGCTCGACAGGGGGCTTGAGTCCCACCTACGAGCAGTACTTC.

This clone has at least ten counts. This rearrangement joins TRBV2 to TRBJ2-7, with D possibly TRBD1 on 5 matching bases. The V and J ends lost 5 bases and 2 bases respectively, with 16 bases between them. The germline V gene encodes CDR1 SNHLY and CDR2 FYNNEI. The CDR3 extends over 15 amino acids. The CDR3 reads CASSPAPAGTYEQYF. CDR3 nucleotides: TGTGCCAGCAGTCCCGCCCCAGCAGGGACCTACGAGCAGTACTTC.

This clone was picked up one time. V and J are TRBV25-1 and TRBJ2-3, with 10 bases identical to TRBD2. The CDR3 is 15 amino acids. CDR1 and CDR2 (germline): MGHDK, SYGVNS. V shed 9 bases, J shed 6 bases, and the junction held 12 bases outside the gene matches. CDR3 nucleotides: TGTGCCAGTAGATTAGCGGGGGGCCCCACGGATACGCAGTATTTT. Translation gives CASRLAGGPTDTQYF.

A single count supports this clone. The V and J genes are TRBV28 and TRBJ1-5; the D gene is possibly TRBD1 (5 bases). This CDR3 has 12 amino acids. Per germline, CDR1 MDHEN and CDR2 SYDVKM. V was shortened by 4 bases and J by 6 bases, with 7 bases between the two germline ends. DNA of the CDR3: TGTGCCAGCAGTTCCGGGGGTCAGCCCCAGCATTTT. Translation gives CASSSGGQPQHF.

The V gene is TRBV28, the J gene TRBJ1-3; no firm D call. The CDR3 runs 14 residues. Trimming cost V 5 bases and J 4 bases, with 12 bases left between them. Germline CDR1 MDHEN, CDR2 SYDVKM. CDR3 sequence (DNA): TGTGCCAGCAGTGTACGGGGAGGAGGAAACACCATATATTTT. As protein: CASSVRGGGNTIYF.